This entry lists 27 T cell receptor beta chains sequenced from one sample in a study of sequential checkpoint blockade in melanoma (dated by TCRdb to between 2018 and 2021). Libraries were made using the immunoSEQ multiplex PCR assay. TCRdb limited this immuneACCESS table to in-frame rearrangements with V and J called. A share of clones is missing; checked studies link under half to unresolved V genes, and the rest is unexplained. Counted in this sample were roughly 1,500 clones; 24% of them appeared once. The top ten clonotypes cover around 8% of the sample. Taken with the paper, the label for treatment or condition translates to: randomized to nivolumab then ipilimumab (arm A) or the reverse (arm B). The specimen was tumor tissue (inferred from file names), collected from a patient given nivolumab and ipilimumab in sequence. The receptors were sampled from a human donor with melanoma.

In nucleotides, the CDR3 is TGTGCCAGCAGTGCCGGAAACAGGGCTAAAGAGACCCAGTACTTC. Protein product: CASSAGNRAKETQYF. The chain combines TRBV14 with TRBJ2-5, with D possibly TRBD1 on 6 matching bases. The germline CDR1 and CDR2 sequences are SGHDN and FVKESK. V was clipped by 6 bases and J by 3 bases, with 17 bases between them. The CDR3 is 15 residues long.

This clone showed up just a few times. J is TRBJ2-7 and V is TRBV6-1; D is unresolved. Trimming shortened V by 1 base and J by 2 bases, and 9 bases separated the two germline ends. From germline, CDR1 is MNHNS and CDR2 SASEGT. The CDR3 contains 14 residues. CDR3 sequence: CASSEGVGTYEQYF. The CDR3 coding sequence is TGTGCCAGCAGTGAAGGGGTGGGGACCTACGAGCAGTACTTC.

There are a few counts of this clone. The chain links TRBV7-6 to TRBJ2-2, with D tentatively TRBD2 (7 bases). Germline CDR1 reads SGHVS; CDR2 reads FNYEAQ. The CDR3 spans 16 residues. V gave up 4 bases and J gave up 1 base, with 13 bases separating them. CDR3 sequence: CASSWRGGKNTGELFF. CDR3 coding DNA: TGTGCCAGCAGCTGGAGGGGGGGAAAGAACACCGGGGAGCTGTTTTTT.

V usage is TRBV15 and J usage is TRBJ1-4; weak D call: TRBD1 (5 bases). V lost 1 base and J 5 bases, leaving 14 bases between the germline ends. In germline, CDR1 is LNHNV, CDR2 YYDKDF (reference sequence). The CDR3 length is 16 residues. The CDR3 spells CATSRGGDRINEKLFF. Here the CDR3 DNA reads TGTGCCACCAGCAGAGGAGGCGACAGAATAAATGAAAAACTGTTTTTT. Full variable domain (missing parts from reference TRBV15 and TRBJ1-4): DAMVIQNPRYQVTQFGKPVTLSCSQTLNHNVMYWYQQKSSQAPKLLFHYYDKDFNNEADTPDNFQSRRPNTSFCFLDIRSPGLGDTAMYLCATSRGGDRINEKLFFGSGTQLSVL.

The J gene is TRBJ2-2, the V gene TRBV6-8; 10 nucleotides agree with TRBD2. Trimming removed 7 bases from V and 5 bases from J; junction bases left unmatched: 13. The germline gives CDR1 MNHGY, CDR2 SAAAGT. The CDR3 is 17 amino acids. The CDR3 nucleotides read TGTGCCAGCACCTCTAGCGGGAGACATGATAGGACCGGGGAGCTGTTTTTT. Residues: CASTSSGRHDRTGELFF.

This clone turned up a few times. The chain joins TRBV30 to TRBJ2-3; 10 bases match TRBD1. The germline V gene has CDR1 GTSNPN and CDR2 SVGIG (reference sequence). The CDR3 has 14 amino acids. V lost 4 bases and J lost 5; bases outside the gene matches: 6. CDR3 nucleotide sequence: TGTGCCTGGACCTCCGGGACAGGGGTAGATACGCAGTATTTT. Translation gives CAWTSGTGVDTQYF.

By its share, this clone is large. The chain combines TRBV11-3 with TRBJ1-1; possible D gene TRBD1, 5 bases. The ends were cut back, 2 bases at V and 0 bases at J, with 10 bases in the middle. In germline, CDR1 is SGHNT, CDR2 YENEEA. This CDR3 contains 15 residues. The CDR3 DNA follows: TGTGCCAGCAGCTTACTTGGGGGAATGAACACTGAAGCTTTCTTT. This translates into CASSLLGGMNTEAFF.

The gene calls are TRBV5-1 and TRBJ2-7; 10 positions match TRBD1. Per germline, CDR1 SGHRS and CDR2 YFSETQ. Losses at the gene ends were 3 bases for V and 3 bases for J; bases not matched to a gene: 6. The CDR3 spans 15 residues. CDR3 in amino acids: CASSSWTGGSYEQYF. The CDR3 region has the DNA TGCGCCAGCAGCTCCTGGACAGGGGGAAGCTACGAGCAGTACTTC.

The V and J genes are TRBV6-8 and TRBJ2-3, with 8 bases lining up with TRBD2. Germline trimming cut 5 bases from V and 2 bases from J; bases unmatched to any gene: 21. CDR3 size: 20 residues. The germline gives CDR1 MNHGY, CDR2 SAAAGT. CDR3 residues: CASSRSPGHPGLDHTDTQYF. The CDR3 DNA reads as TGTGCCAGCAGTCGATCCCCGGGACATCCGGGACTAGACCACACAGATACGCAGTATTTT.

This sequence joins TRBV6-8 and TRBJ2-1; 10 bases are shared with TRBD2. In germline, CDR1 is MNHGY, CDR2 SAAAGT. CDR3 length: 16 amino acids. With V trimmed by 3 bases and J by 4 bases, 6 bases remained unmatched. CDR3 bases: TGTGCCAGCAGTTATCATACTAGCGGGATATACAATGAGCAGTTCTTC. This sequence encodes CASSYHTSGIYNEQFF.

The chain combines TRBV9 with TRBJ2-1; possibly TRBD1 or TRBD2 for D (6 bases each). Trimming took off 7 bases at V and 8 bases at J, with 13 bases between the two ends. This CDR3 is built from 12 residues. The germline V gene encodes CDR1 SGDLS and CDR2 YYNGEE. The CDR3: CASGGLDYEQFF. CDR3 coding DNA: TGTGCCAGCGGGGGGCTCGATTATGAGCAGTTCTTC.

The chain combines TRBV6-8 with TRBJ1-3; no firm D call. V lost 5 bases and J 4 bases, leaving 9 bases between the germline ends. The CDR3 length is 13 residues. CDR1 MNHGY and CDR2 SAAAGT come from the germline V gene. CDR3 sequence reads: CASSVHGGNTIYF. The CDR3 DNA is TGTGCCAGCAGTGTTCATGGCGGAAACACCATATATTTT.

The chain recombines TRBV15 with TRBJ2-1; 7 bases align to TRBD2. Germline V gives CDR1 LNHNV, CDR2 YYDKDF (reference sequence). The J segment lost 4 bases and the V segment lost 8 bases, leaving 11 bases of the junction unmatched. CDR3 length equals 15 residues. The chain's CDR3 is CATGAVREMYNEQFF. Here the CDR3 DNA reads TGTGCCACCGGGGCCGTGCGGGAGATGTACAATGAGCAGTTCTTC.

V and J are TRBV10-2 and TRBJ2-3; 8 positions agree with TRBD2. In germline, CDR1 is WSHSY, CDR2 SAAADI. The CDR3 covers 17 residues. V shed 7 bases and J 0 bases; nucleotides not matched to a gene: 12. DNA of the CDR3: TGCGCCAGCATTCCCTGCGGAGCGGGGGCTAGCACAGATACGCAGTATTTT. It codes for CASIPCGAGASTDTQYF.

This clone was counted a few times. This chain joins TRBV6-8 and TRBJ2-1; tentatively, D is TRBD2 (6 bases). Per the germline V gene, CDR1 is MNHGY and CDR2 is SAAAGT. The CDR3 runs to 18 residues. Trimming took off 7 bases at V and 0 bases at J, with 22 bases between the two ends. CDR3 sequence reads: CASTLAPGLPSSYNEQFF. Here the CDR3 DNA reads TGTGCCAGCACGCTAGCTCCGGGACTCCCCAGCTCCTACAATGAGCAGTTCTTC.

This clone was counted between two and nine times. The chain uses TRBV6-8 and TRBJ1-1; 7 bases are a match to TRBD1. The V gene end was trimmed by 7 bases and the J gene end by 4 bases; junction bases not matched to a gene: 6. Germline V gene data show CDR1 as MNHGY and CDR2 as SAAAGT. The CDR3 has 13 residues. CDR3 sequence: CASINRGPTEAFF. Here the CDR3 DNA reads TGTGCCAGCATAAACAGGGGCCCCACTGAAGCTTTCTTT.

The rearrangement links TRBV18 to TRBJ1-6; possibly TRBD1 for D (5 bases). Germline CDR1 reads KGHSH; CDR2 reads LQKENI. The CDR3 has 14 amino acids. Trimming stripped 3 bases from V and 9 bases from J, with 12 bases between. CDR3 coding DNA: TGTGCCAGCTCACCCAGCGGGGGAACTTCACCCCTCCACTTT. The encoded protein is CASSPSGGTSPLHF.

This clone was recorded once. The CDR3 DNA is TGTGCCAGCTCACCTCATGGGACCGCCTTGTGGAGGGCCTATAATTCACCCCTCCACTTT. Protein sequence: CASSPHGTALWRAYNSPLHF. This chain links TRBV18 with TRBJ1-6; tentatively, D is TRBD1 (5 bases). CDR3 length: 20 amino acids. V was pared by 3 bases and J by 2 bases, with 23 bases between. CDR1 and CDR2 (germline): KGHSH, LQKENI.

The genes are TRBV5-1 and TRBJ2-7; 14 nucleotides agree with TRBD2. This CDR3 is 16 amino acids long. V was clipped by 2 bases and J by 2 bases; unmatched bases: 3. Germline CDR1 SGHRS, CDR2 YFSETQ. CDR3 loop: CASSFPTSGRAYEQYF. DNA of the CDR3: TGCGCCAGCAGCTTCCCGACTAGCGGGAGGGCCTACGAGCAGTACTTC. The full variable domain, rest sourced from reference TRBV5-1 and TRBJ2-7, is KAGVTQTPRYLIKTRGQQVTLSCSPISGHRSVSWYQQTPGQGLQFLFEYFSETQRNKGNFPGRFSGRQFSNSRSEMNVSTLELGDSALYLCASSFPTSGRAYEQYFGPGTRLTVT.

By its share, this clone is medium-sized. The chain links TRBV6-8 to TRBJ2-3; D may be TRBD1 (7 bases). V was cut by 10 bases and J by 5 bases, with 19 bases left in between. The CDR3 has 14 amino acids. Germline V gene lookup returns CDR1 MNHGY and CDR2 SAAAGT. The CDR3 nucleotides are TGTGCCATCAGGGGGACGGAGGGGGAAGATACGCAGTATTTT. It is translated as CAIRGTEGEDTQYF.

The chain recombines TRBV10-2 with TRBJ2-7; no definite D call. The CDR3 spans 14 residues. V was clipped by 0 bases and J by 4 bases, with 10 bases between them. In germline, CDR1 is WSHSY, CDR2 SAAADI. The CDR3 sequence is CASSESTTPYEQYF. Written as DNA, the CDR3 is TGCGCCAGCAGTGAGTCGACCACCCCATACGAGCAGTACTTC.

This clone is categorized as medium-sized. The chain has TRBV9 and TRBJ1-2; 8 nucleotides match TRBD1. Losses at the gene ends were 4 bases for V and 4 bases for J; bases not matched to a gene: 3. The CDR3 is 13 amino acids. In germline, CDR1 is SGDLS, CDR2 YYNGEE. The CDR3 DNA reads TGTGCCAGCAGCCCTACAGGGGGCTATGGCTACACCTTC. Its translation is CASSPTGGYGYTF.

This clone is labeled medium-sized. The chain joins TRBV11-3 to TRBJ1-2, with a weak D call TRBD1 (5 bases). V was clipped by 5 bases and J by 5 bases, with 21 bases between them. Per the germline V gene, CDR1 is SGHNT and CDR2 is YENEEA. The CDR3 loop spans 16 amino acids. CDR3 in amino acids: CASSQGRGFKAYGYTF. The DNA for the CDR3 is TGTGCCAGCAGCCAGGGAAGGGGATTCAAGGCATATGGCTACACCTTC.

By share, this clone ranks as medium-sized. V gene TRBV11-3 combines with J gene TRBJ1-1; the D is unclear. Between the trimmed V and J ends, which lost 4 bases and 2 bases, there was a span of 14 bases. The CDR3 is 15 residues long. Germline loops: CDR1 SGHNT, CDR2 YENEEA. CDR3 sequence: CASSSPVSFNTEAFF. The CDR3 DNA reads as TGTGCCAGCAGCTCGCCCGTCTCGTTCAACACTGAAGCTTTCTTT. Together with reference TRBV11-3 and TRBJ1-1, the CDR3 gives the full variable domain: EAGVVQSPRYKIIEKKQPVAFWCNPISGHNTLYWYLQNLGQGPELLIRYENEEAVDDSQLPKDRFSAERLKGVDSTLKIQPAELGDSAVYLCASSSPVSFNTEAFFGQGTRLTVV.

This chain's CDR3 is CASSVGTSGNYGEQYF. For the CDR3, the DNA is TGTGCCAGCAGCGTAGGGACTAGCGGGAATTATGGCGAGCAGTACTTC. The chain is built from TRBV9 and TRBJ2-7; TRBD2 aligns across 12 bases. This CDR3 has 16 amino acids. Looked up from germline, CDR1 is SGDLS and CDR2 is YYNGEE. J lost 6 bases, V lost 0 bases, and 7 bases had no gene match.

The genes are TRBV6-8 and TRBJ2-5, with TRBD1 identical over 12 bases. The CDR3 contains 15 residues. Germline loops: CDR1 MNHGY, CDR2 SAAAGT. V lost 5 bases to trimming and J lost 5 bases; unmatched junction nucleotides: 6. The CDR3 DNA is TGTGCCAGCAGTGGGGACAGGGGGCCCGGGGAGACCCAGTACTTC. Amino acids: CASSGDRGPGETQYF.

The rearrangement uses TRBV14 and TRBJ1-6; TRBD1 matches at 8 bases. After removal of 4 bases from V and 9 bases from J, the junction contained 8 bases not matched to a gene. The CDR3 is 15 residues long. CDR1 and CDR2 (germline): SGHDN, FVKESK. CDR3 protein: CASSLRTGFGSPLHF. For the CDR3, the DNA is TGTGCCAGCAGCCTCAGGACAGGGTTCGGTTCACCCCTCCACTTT.